These T cell receptor beta chains were read from a single sample in a study of Tregs in tolerant kidney transplant recipients. Their cognate antigens are unknown. Here immunoSEQ multiplex PCR was the method, and the copy in TCRdb shows in-frame clones only, minus some. The table includes roughly 840 clones, less than 50% detected once. This material consisted of Tregs from blood cultured with allogeneic cells, taken before the transplant. These TCRs come from a human patient who received a combined kidney and bone marrow transplant. Both conserved end residues are part of each CDR3. The order of the fields is CDR3 DNA, CDR3 protein, CDR3 length, D gene, clone size, J gene, V gene. A D gene is named only where the DNA matches it firmly. Clone size is given for some rows only: seen once, a few or many times, or a class if the clone is expanded.

TGTGCCAGCAGCCGCCGGGTGGGGAGCAATCAGCCCCAGCATTTT CASSRRVGSNQPQHF 15 NA NA TRBJ1-5 TRBV4-2
TGTGCCAGCAGCTTAACCAGACTAGCGGGAGAAAAGACCCAGTACTTC CASSLTRLAGEKTQYF 16 TRBD2 NA TRBJ2-5 TRBV7-9
TGTGCCAGCAGTTTACCCTTACGGGGTCATACGCAGTATTTT CASSLPLRGHTQYF 14 NA few TRBJ2-3 TRBV28
TGTGCCAGCAGCCCGCCTGCGGATACGCAGTATTTT CASSPPADTQYF 12 NA NA TRBJ2-3 TRBV4-2
TGTGCCAGCAGCCTCTGGGACGAGCAGTACTTC CASSLWDEQYF 11 NA NA TRBJ2-7 TRBV7-2
TGTGCCCTCAGCTTATGGGCGGGGGGGGCCACCGGGGAGCTGTTTTTT CALSLWAGGATGELFF 16 TRBD2 NA TRBJ2-2 TRBV7-8
TGTGCCATCAGTGCTACAGATACGCAGTATTTT CAISATDTQYF 11 NA few TRBJ2-3 TRBV10-3
TGTGCCAGCAGCTTAGATATGACTGGTGAGCAGTTCTTC CASSLDMTGEQFF 13 NA NA TRBJ2-1 TRBV7-2
TGTGCCAGCAGCTTAGAGTCAGGATCAGACACTGAAGCTTTCTTT CASSLESGSDTEAFF 15 NA NA TRBJ1-1 TRBV7-2
TGTGCCAGCAGTTCAGACACTCGATGGGGGGAGACCCAGTACTTC CASSSDTRWGETQYF 15 NA NA TRBJ2-5 TRBV28
TGCGCCAGCAGCTTGGCCACTAGTTCTACAGATACGCAGTATTTT CASSLATSSTDTQYF 15 NA few TRBJ2-3 TRBV5-1
TGTGCCGGAACGGACAGGGGTTTCAATGAGCAGTTCTTC CAGTDRGFNEQFF 13 TRBD1 NA TRBJ2-1 TRBV7-9
TGCGCCCGCAGCTTATGGGCGGGGGGGGCCACCGGGGAGCTGTTTTTT CARSLWAGGATGELFF 16 TRBD2 NA TRBJ2-2 TRBV7-8
TGTGCCAGCAGCGTAGGGACAGCCCACTACAATGAGCAGTTCTTC CASSVGTAHYNEQFF 15 NA hyperexpanded TRBJ2-1 TRBV9
TGTGCCAGCCAAGGAGACAGATTCACAGATACGCAGTATTTT CASQGDRFTDTQYF 14 NA few TRBJ2-3 TRBV6-6
TGCGCCAGCAGCTTAACCTTCTCTGGAAACACCATATATTTT CASSLTFSGNTIYF 14 NA few TRBJ1-3 TRBV5-1
TGTGCCAGCAGCCTCCACTCTAACTATGGCTACACCTTC CASSLHSNYGYTF 13 NA few TRBJ1-2 TRBV7-2
TGTGCCAGCAGCGGAGGGATCTACGACACTGAAGCTTTCTTT CASSGGIYDTEAFF 14 NA NA TRBJ1-1 TRBV7-3
TGTGCCAGCAGTTTATCGGGGACAGCACCAGATACGCAGTATTTT CASSLSGTAPDTQYF 15 TRBD1 NA TRBJ2-3 TRBV27
TGTGCCAGCAGCCAATATGGACTAGCGGGGCCAACAAACAAGCGGTACTTC CASSQYGLAGPTNKRYF 17 TRBD2 once TRBJ2-7 TRBV11-3
TGTGCCATCAGCGGACAGACTAGATTTAATTCACCCCTCCACTTT CAISGQTRFNSPLHF 15 NA NA TRBJ1-6 TRBV10-3
TGTGCCAGCAGCCAATCTAGGGAGGGGACCCAGTACTTC CASSQSREGTQYF 13 TRBD2 NA TRBJ2-5 TRBV7-2
TGTGCCAGCAGCCCGCCTGCGGATACGCAGTATTTT CASSPPADTQYF 12 NA large TRBJ2-3 TRBV11-2
TGCAGCGTGGGACTAGCCGCCGGGCAGTTCTTC CSVGLAAGQFF 11 TRBD2 NA TRBJ2-1 TRBV29-1
TGTGCCAGCAGCCCGCCTGCGGATACGCAGTATTTT CASSPPADTQYF 12 NA NA TRBJ2-3 TRBV7-9
TGTGCCACCAGCAGAGATCCAGGGACAGATACGCAGTATTTT CATSRDPGTDTQYF 14 NA NA TRBJ2-3 TRBV15
TGTGCCATCAGTGAGTCGAGGGGAGGACTGCGACACACAGATACGCAGTATTTT CAISESRGGLRHTDTQYF 18 NA few TRBJ2-3 TRBV10-3
TGTGCCAGCAGCGGCCCGGGACAGGGTTTTACTGAAGCTTTCTTT CASSGPGQGFTEAFF 15 TRBD1 NA TRBJ1-1 TRBV5-5
TGTGCCAGCAGCCTTTCCAGTGGACCCTATGGCTACACCTTC CASSLSSGPYGYTF 14 NA NA TRBJ1-2 TRBV11-3
TGCGCCAGCAGTCTACTAGAGTTAACCGGGGAGCTGTTTTTT CASSLLELTGELFF 14 NA NA TRBJ2-2 TRBV5-1
TGTGCCAGCAGCAGACAGGGGGAAAACACCATATATTTT CASSRQGENTIYF 13 TRBD1 NA TRBJ1-3 TRBV5-6
TGTGCCAGCAGCTTAGCGTTAGGAGGGAACACCGGGGAGCTGTTTTTT CASSLALGGNTGELFF 16 NA NA TRBJ2-2 TRBV7-9
TGTGCCAGCAGCTTAACCAGACTAGCGGGAGAAAAGACCCAGTACTTC CASSLTRLAGEKTQYF 16 TRBD2 NA TRBJ2-5 TRBV11-2
TGTGCCAGCAGCATAGGACAGGGAAACACCATATATTTT CASSIGQGNTIYF 13 NA few TRBJ1-3 TRBV5-4
TGTGCCACCACCGGGACTAGCACCGTTTACAATGAGCAGTTCTTC CATTGTSTVYNEQFF 15 TRBD2 once TRBJ2-1 TRBV10-3
TGTGCCAGCTCCCCGACCGGGACTAGCGCGATCAATGAGCAGTTCTTC CASSPTGTSAINEQFF 16 TRBD2 NA TRBJ2-1 TRBV18